These 22 T cell receptor beta chains originate from one sample sequenced in a study of T cell changes during pregnancy in multiple sclerosis. The repertoire was sequenced with immunoSEQ multiplex PCR; TCRdb's copy has only in-frame clones and lacks some. The sample lists around 56,000 clones, around 91% occurring once. Sequences were derived from peripheral blood, sampled after pregnancy. The receptors derive from a female donor with multiple sclerosis, enrolled in a pregnancy study.

The rearrangement uses TRBV5-1 and TRBJ1-1; 9 nucleotides line up with TRBD1. Germline CDR1 and CDR2: SGHRS and YFSETQ. This CDR3 contains 14 residues. Losses at the gene ends were 4 bases for V and 4 bases for J; bases not matched to a gene: 5. CDR3 in DNA: TGCGCCAGCAGCACGTCGGGACAGGGCACTGAAGCTTTCTTT. Protein product: CASSTSGQGTEAFF.

The genes are TRBV2 and TRBJ2-3; 8 nucleotides agree with TRBD2. Per the germline V gene, CDR1 is SNHLY and CDR2 is FYNNEI. Trimming took 2 bases from V and 1 from J; bases not matched to a gene: 5. This CDR3 spans 16 amino acids. This CDR3 reads CASSETGGRGTDTQYF. Written as DNA, the CDR3 is TGTGCCAGCAGTGAAACGGGGGGGAGAGGCACAGATACGCAGTATTTT.

The chain joins TRBV10-3 to TRBJ1-2, with D perhaps TRBD1 (5 bases). V was shortened by 3 bases and J by 6 bases, with 8 bases between the two germline ends. The CDR3 contains 12 residues. The V gene's germline CDR1 is ENHRY and CDR2 SYGVKD. CDR3 residues: CAISEIGDGYTF. The DNA of the CDR3 is TGTGCCATCAGTGAAATAGGGGATGGCTACACCTTC.

This sequence joins TRBV2 and TRBJ2-1, with D tentatively TRBD2 (6 bases). Germline CDR1 and CDR2: SNHLY and FYNNEI. The CDR3 runs 11 residues. V was cut by 3 bases and J by 13 bases, with 10 bases left in between. The CDR3 region has the DNA TGTGCCAGCAGTGAGACTAGAAGCCAGTTCTTC. This sequence encodes CASSETRSQFF.

J is TRBJ1-5 and V is TRBV10-3, with D tentatively TRBD1 (6 bases). V was clipped by 7 bases and J by 6 bases, with 13 bases between them. Germline V CDR1 and CDR2: ENHRY, SYGVKD. The CDR3 extends over 13 amino acids. The CDR3 is CAITGGQGQPQHF. CDR3 DNA: TGTGCCATCACCGGGGGGCAGGGTCAGCCCCAGCATTTT.

This rearrangement joins TRBV4-2 to TRBJ2-1; TRBD2 aligns across 12 bases. The CDR3 has 16 amino acids. Germline loops: CDR1 LGHNA, CDR2 YNFKEQ. The V and J ends lost 0 bases and 6 bases, in that order; junction bases with no gene match: 3. The CDR3, as DNA: TGTGCCAGCAGCCAAGAAGCTAGCGGGGGGGCCAATGAGCAGTTCTTC. As protein: CASSQEASGGANEQFF.

This clone was counted a single time. The V gene is TRBV20-1, the J gene TRBJ2-7; D gene ambiguous. V dropped 4 bases and J dropped 3 bases, with 7 bases sitting between them. Germline CDR1 is DFQATT and CDR2 is SNEGSKA (reference sequence). The CDR3 sequence is 11 residues long. CDR3 nucleotides: TGCAGTGCTAAAGGCGGCTACGAGCAGTACTTC. It translates to CSAKGGYEQYF.

This clone was picked up one time. The chain links TRBV5-8 to TRBJ1-2; no reliable D call. Trimming left V 2 bases short and J 2 bases short, with 4 bases between. Germline CDR1 and CDR2: SGHTS and YDEGEE. This CDR3 is built from 12 residues. CDR3 nucleotide sequence: TGTGCCAGCAGCTTTCGGAACTATGGCTACACCTTC. Its protein is CASSFRNYGYTF.

This sequence joins TRBV5-1 and TRBJ1-2; the match to TRBD1 covers 9 bases. V was pared by 3 bases and J by 2 bases, with 14 bases of the junction left unmatched. There are 18 residues in the CDR3. Germline CDR1 is SGHRS and CDR2 is YFSETQ. CDR3 DNA sequence: TGCGCCAGCAGCTCACCCGGGACAGGGTACCCCCTAAACTATGGCTACACCTTC. Protein product: CASSSPGTGYPLNYGYTF.

V and J are TRBV6-1 and TRBJ1-3; 9 positions match TRBD1. The V gene end was trimmed by 0 bases and the J gene end by 3 bases; junction bases not matched to a gene: 0. The CDR3 spans 15 residues. Germline CDR1 reads MNHNS; CDR2 reads SASEGT. The CDR3 DNA is TGTGCCAGCAGTGAAGCGACAGGGGGTGGAAACACCATATATTTT. Amino acids: CASSEATGGGNTIYF.

This rearrangement joins TRBV5-8 to TRBJ2-3, with D hard to call. The V gene lost 4 bases and the J gene lost 1 base, with 16 bases spanning the gap. This CDR3 contains 16 residues. The germline V gene has CDR1 SGHTS and CDR2 YDEGEE. CDR3 DNA: TGTGCCAGCAGCCCAAGCTGGAGCCGGGGCACAGATACGCAGTATTTT. This translates into CASSPSWSRGTDTQYF.

The rearrangement links TRBV4-2 to TRBJ1-5; tentative D call: TRBD1 (5 bases). Trimming shortened V by 0 bases and J by 7 bases, and 16 bases separated the two germline ends. Germline CDR1 reads LGHNA; CDR2 reads YNFKEQ. This CDR3 is 16 amino acids long. The CDR3 loop reads CASSQDNGRGGQPQHF. For the CDR3, the DNA is TGTGCCAGCAGCCAAGATAACGGCCGGGGGGGACAGCCCCAGCATTTT.

The chain is built from TRBV9 and TRBJ1-1, with D maybe TRBD1 (5 bases). Germline V CDR1 and CDR2: SGDLS, YYNGEE. The CDR3 has 14 residues. The V end was cut by 4 bases, the J end by 2 bases, with 12 bases between. CDR3 DNA: TGTGCCAGCAGCCTCGGGCAGGGCAACACTGAAGCTTTCTTT. Translated, it gives CASSLGQGNTEAFF. Looking up the rest from reference TRBV9 and TRBJ1-1 gives the full variable domain: DSGVTQTPKHLITATGQRVTLRCSPRSGDLSVYWYQQSLDQGLQFLIQYYNGEERAKGNILERFSAQQFPDLHSELNLSSLELGDSALYFCASSLGQGNTEAFFGQGTRLTVV.

The gene calls are TRBV11-2 and TRBJ1-4; D is unresolved. The ends were cut back, 0 bases at V and 4 bases at J, with 9 bases in the middle. Germline CDR1 is SGHAT and CDR2 is FQNNGV. This CDR3 spans 15 amino acids. For the CDR3, the DNA is TGTGCCAGCAGCTTAGAGGAGGCGTATAATGAAAAACTGTTTTTT. Translating gives CASSLEEAYNEKLFF.

This clone appeared once. V usage is TRBV5-4 and J usage is TRBJ2-1; no clear D gene. CDR1 and CDR2 from the germline V gene are SGHNT and YYREEE (reference sequence). The CDR3 is 12 residues long. V lost 1 base, J lost 8 bases, and 7 bases lay in between. The CDR3 DNA is TGTGCCAGCAGCTTGATCCCGGATGAGCAGTTCTTC. Translating it yields CASSLIPDEQFF.

The V gene is TRBV19, the J gene TRBJ2-7; D is possibly TRBD1 (5 bases). The length of the CDR3 is 12 residues. Germline V gene data show CDR1 as LNHDA and CDR2 as SQIVND (reference sequence). V gave up 7 bases and J gave up 4 bases, with 11 bases separating them. The CDR3 region has the DNA TGTGCCAGTAAAGGGGTGGGGTACGAGCAGTACTTC. Residues: CASKGVGYEQYF.

The chain employs TRBV11-3 and TRBJ2-3, with a possible D match to TRBD1 (6 bases). In germline, CDR1 is SGHNT, CDR2 YENEEA. The CDR3 spans 14 residues. The V end was cut by 2 bases, the J end by 6 bases, with 12 bases between. CDR3 in DNA: TGTGCCAGCAGCTTAAGGGGGAGAGGCGATACGCAGTATTTT. Translated: CASSLRGRGDTQYF. Full variable domain (remainder filled in from reference TRBV11-3 and TRBJ2-3): EAGVVQSPRYKIIEKKQPVAFWCNPISGHNTLYWYLQNLGQGPELLIRYENEEAVDDSQLPKDRFSAERLKGVDSTLKIQPAELGDSAVYLCASSLRGRGDTQYFGPGTRLTVL.

The chain joins TRBV9 to TRBJ2-7; D may be TRBD2 (7 bases). Germline assignment: CDR1 SGDLS and CDR2 YYNGEE. CDR3 length: 14 amino acids. V lost 4 bases, J lost 0 bases, and 11 bases lay in between. DNA of the CDR3: TGTGCCAGCAGCCCTCGGGGGGCCTCCTACGAGCAGTACTTC. It translates to CASSPRGASYEQYF.

The DNA for the CDR3 is TGTGCCAGCAGCTTGATGGCTAGCGATAGAGATACGCAGTATTTT. Its translation: CASSLMASDRDTQYF. The genes are TRBV5-4 and TRBJ2-3; weak D call: TRBD2 (6 bases). V was shortened by 1 base and J by 5 bases, with 14 bases between the two germline ends. CDR1 and CDR2 from the germline V gene are SGHNT and YYREEE (reference sequence). The CDR3 is 15 amino acids.

The chain has TRBV28 and TRBJ1-5; 9 bases line up with TRBD1. The CDR3 has 14 residues. V lost 4 bases and J lost 6; bases outside the gene matches: 4. Per germline, CDR1 MDHEN and CDR2 SYDVKM. This chain's CDR3 is CASSYRGPIQPQHF. The CDR3 region has the DNA TGTGCCAGCAGTTACAGGGGGCCAATTCAGCCCCAGCATTTT.

V gene TRBV7-2 combines with J gene TRBJ2-2, with 10 bases aligning to TRBD2. The V segment lost 5 bases and the J segment 7 bases; nucleotides outside the gene matches: 7. The CDR3 totals 15 residues. The germline CDR1 and CDR2 sequences are SGHTA and FQGNSA. This chain's CDR3 is CASSMSGGVGGELFF. The CDR3 DNA reads as TGTGCCAGCAGCATGAGCGGGGGGGTCGGCGGGGAGCTGTTTTTT.

The chain has TRBV11-2 and TRBJ1-2; a possible D gene is TRBD1 (5 bases). Germline V gene sequence: CDR1 SGHAT, CDR2 FQNNGV. The CDR3 totals 16 residues. The ends were cut back, 1 base at V and 1 base at J, with 13 bases in the middle. The DNA of the CDR3 is TGTGCCAGCAGCTTAGTTCAGGGATTCATTAACTATGGCTACACCTTC. Its protein product is CASSLVQGFINYGYTF.